This TCR beta chain was obtained from a study of metastatic and nonmetastatic thyroid tumors. Study summary: Blood and tumor or nodule tissue repertoires from malignant and benign thyroid patients were compared.

MiXCR was used by TCRdb to re-call the PCR reads. The data hold 30,000 to 35,000 clones, with 15% observed a single time. None of the patients had undergone any treatment ahead of thyroid surgery. The study's findings and limits: The reported finding was significantly higher TCR beta diversity in malignant thyroid tumors relative to benign nodules, in blood and tumor.

Trimming removed 3 bases at V and 3 bases at J, with 6 bases between. This CDR3 region has 12 residues. CDR1 WSHSY and CDR2 SAAADI come from the germline V gene. This clone was counted at least ten times. The antigen remains unidentified. The sequence came from a male donor with papillary thyroid cancer or a benign thyroid nodule (not recorded which). Some clones in this sample may be carry-over from other donors' samples. The material sequenced was blood. The J gene is TRBJ2-7, the V gene TRBV10-2, with D unresolved. CDR3 sequence: CASSEGNYEQYF. CDR3 DNA: TGCGCCAGCAGTGAAGGGAACTACGAGCAGTACTTC.